A selection of T cell receptor beta chains follows, all from one sample in a study of T cell responses to AZD1222 COVID-19 vaccine. Repertoires were generated with immunoSEQ multiplex PCR, while TCRdb's copy carries only in-frame clones and drops some. The sample records 150,000 to 180,000 clones, around nine tenths being singletons. The input for sequencing was peripheral blood, taken on day 0 of AZD1222 vaccination. The origin of the receptors is an adult in good health. The CDR3 runs from the conserved cysteine through the conserved F or W. The D gene is left open where the match is weak. Size is omitted from some rows. Given values are once, few, many or a class for expanded clones.

d_call j_call clone_size v_call cdr3_nt cdr3_aa
TRBD2 TRBJ2-7 - TRBV7-3 TGTGCCAGCAGCCAAACTAGCGGGGGGGACTACGAGCAGTACTTC CASSQTSGGDYEQYF
- TRBJ1-1 once TRBV6-5 TGTGCCAGCAGTTACGGTTTCGCGGGGGTGGGCACTGAAGCTTTCTTT CASSYGFAGVGTEAFF
TRBD1 TRBJ2-1 - TRBV24-1 TGTGCCACCAGTGAAACCGGGACAGCATCCTACAATGAGCAGTTCTTC CATSETGTASYNEQFF
- TRBJ1-2 once TRBV7-5 TGTGCCAGAAGCCACAACTTCTACACCTTC CARSHNFYTF
- TRBJ2-5 - TRBV5-8 TGTGCCAGCAGCGGCTCAGGACAAGAGACCCAGTACTTC CASSGSGQETQYF
TRBD1 TRBJ2-1 - TRBV4-1 TGCGCCAGCAGCCCCCGGACAGGGGAAATAGCGGGCCATGAGCAGTTCTTC CASSPRTGEIAGHEQFF
TRBD1 TRBJ2-7 once TRBV19 TGTGCCAGTAGCAGTTCCGGGACAGCTTCCTACGAGCAGTACTTC CASSSSGTASYEQYF
- TRBJ1-5 - TRBV27 TGTGCCAGCAGTTTATTAGGGGTGGGTGGCAATCAGCCCCAGCATTTT CASSLLGVGGNQPQHF
TRBD2 TRBJ2-1 - TRBV9 TGTGCCAGCAGCGTAGACGCTAGCGGGGCCTACAATGAGCAGTTCTTC CASSVDASGAYNEQFF
TRBD1 TRBJ1-4 - TRBV16 TGTGCCAGCAGCCCTACCAGGGGGCTTAATGAAAAACTGTTTTTT CASSPTRGLNEKLFF
- TRBJ2-2 - TRBV10-3 TGTGCCATCACCCAAGCGGGCAACGCGAACACCGGGGAGCTGTTTTTT CAITQAGNANTGELFF
- TRBJ1-2 - TRBV18 TGTGCCAGCTCCTCGGTGTATGGCTACACCTTC CASSSVYGYTF
TRBD1 TRBJ1-2 - TRBV27 TGTGCCAGCAGTTTGTTGGGCAGGGGGTATGGCTACACCTTC CASSLLGRGYGYTF
- TRBJ2-7 - TRBV4-1 TGCGCCAGCAGCCGCTCGCCGGAGGATGCAGTATACGAGCAGTACTTC CASSRSPEDAVYEQYF
- TRBJ1-5 - TRBV4-1 TGCGCCAGCAGCCCAGCCCCAGGGGATCAGCCCCAGCATTTT CASSPAPGDQPQHF
- TRBJ1-4 once TRBV2 TGTGCCAGCAGTGAACCTCAGGGAATACTTGAAAAACTGTTTTTT CASSEPQGILEKLFF
- TRBJ1-2 - TRBV19 TGTGCCAGTAAGGGAGAAGGGTGGCGGACTAACTATGGCTACACCTTC CASKGEGWRTNYGYTF
- TRBJ1-1 few TRBV27 TGTGCCAGCAGGCAGGGGCACACTGAAGCTTTCTTT CASRQGHTEAFF
- TRBJ1-2 - TRBV28 TGTGCCAGCAGCTTTACAGGTCTTCGGGGCTACACCTTC CASSFTGLRGYTF
TRBD1 TRBJ2-5 - TRBV7-2 TGTGCCAGCAGCCGGGACAGCGAGACCCAGTACTTC CASSRDSETQYF
- TRBJ1-2 once TRBV12-3/TRBV12-4 TGTGCCAGCAGTGCGACCTATGGCTACACCTTC CASSATYGYTF
TRBD1 TRBJ1-5 once TRBV6-2/TRBV6-3 TGTGCCAGCAGTGGCACGACAGGGATCCACATCAATCAGCCCCAGCATTTT CASSGTTGIHINQPQHF
- TRBJ2-7 - TRBV2 TGTGCCAGCAGTGAAAGGAGAGCGTGGTCCTACGAGCAGTACTTC CASSERRAWSYEQYF
TRBD1 TRBJ1-4 - TRBV9 TGTGCCAGCAGTGTGGGCACAGGGGATTTGGGTGAAAAACTGTTTTTT CASSVGTGDLGEKLFF
- TRBJ1-2 - TRBV6-2/TRBV6-3 TGTGCCAGCAGTTACGGCGGACGGTCAGCTAACTATGGCTACACCTTC CASSYGGRSANYGYTF
TRBD1 TRBJ2-7 - TRBV28 TGTGCCAGCAGTTTCCCCGGGACAGCCTACGAGCAGTACTTC CASSFPGTAYEQYF
- TRBJ2-6 - TRBV7-6 TGTGCCAGCAGCGAGAACCCCGGGCCCTCTTTTTCTGGGGCCAACGTCCTGACTTTC CASSENPGPSFSGANVLTF
- TRBJ2-5 once TRBV24-1 TGTGCCACCAGTGCAGGAAAAGAGACCCAGTACTTC CATSAGKETQYF
- TRBJ1-5 - TRBV9 TGTGCCACCCGGAGGGACCCGACAGATAGCAATCAGCCCCAGCATTTT CATRRDPTDSNQPQHF
- TRBJ1-3 - TRBV18 TGTGCCAGCTCACCACCGGCTGGAAACACCATATATTTT CASSPPAGNTIYF
- TRBJ2-3 - TRBV19 TGTGCCAGTAGTATATTTAAGGACACAGATACGCAGTATTTT CASSIFKDTDTQYF
- TRBJ2-3 - TRBV5-5 TGTGCCAGCAGCCCCCCCGTTGGCACAGATACGCAGTATTTT CASSPPVGTDTQYF
- TRBJ1-3 few TRBV12-5 TGTGCTAGTGGTTTGGTACCCGGTTCCTCTGGAAACACCATATATTTT CASGLVPGSSGNTIYF
- TRBJ1-6 - TRBV9 TGTGCCAGCAGCGTAGGGGTGGATAATTCACCCCTCCACTTT CASSVGVDNSPLHF
- TRBJ1-1 few TRBV4-1 TGCGCCAGTAGAGGACCGACTACAGCCACTGAAGCTTTCTTT CASRGPTTATEAFF
TRBD1 TRBJ2-5 - TRBV2 TGTGCCAGCCAACGACGGGACAGGGGGCAGGAGACCCAGTACTTC CASQRRDRGQETQYF
- TRBJ1-4 - TRBV28 TGTGCCAGCAGTCCTCTACAGGGAGGAAAACTGTTTTTT CASSPLQGGKLFF
- TRBJ1-1 - TRBV9 TGTGCCAGCAGCTTGGGTGGGGCAGCAAACACTGAAGCTTTCTTT CASSLGGAANTEAFF
- TRBJ2-1 - TRBV7-2 TGTGCCAGCAGCCACCCACTCTCGGGGGTCAACAATGAGCAGTTCTTC CASSHPLSGVNNEQFF
- TRBJ2-4 once TRBV6-5 TGTGCCAGCAGCCCCAAAAGTAACATTCAGTACTTC CASSPKSNIQYF
- TRBJ1-2 - TRBV10-3 TGTGCCATCAGTGAAGACCGGGGGGCCTATGGCTACACCTTC CAISEDRGAYGYTF
TRBD2 TRBJ2-7 once TRBV18 TGTGCCAGCTCACCAGGACTAGCGGGAGGATCAGAGCAGTACTTC CASSPGLAGGSEQYF
- TRBJ2-1 once TRBV4-3 TGCGCCAGCAGCCAAGATCCGGCGGGGTTATACAATGAGCAGTTCTTC CASSQDPAGLYNEQFF
- TRBJ1-6 - TRBV18 TGTGCCAGCTCACCGGAGGGGGGCGGTTCACCCCTCCACTTT CASSPEGGGSPLHF
TRBD2 TRBJ2-7 few TRBV7-9 TGTGCCAGCAGCCATGGGACTAGCGGACCGGGGGAGCAGTACTTC CASSHGTSGPGEQYF
- TRBJ2-2 - TRBV27 TGTGCCAGCAGTTTCTCCCACACCGGGGAGCTGTTTTTT CASSFSHTGELFF
TRBD1 TRBJ2-2 - TRBV7-9 TGTGCCAGCAGCGGCTACCGGGACAGAAATACCGGGGAGCTGTTTTTT CASSGYRDRNTGELFF
- TRBJ1-5 - TRBV6-6 TGTGCCAGCACCTCCAATTTGGGCAATCAGCCCCAGCATTTT CASTSNLGNQPQHF
- TRBJ1-1 few TRBV19 TGTGCCAGTTATGGGATAAGCAGGGATACTGAAGCTTTCTTT CASYGISRDTEAFF
- TRBJ2-1 - TRBV29-1 TGCAGCGTCCTTCTCCCCTACAGGGTACCGGCGGATGAGCAGTTCTTC CSVLLPYRVPADEQFF